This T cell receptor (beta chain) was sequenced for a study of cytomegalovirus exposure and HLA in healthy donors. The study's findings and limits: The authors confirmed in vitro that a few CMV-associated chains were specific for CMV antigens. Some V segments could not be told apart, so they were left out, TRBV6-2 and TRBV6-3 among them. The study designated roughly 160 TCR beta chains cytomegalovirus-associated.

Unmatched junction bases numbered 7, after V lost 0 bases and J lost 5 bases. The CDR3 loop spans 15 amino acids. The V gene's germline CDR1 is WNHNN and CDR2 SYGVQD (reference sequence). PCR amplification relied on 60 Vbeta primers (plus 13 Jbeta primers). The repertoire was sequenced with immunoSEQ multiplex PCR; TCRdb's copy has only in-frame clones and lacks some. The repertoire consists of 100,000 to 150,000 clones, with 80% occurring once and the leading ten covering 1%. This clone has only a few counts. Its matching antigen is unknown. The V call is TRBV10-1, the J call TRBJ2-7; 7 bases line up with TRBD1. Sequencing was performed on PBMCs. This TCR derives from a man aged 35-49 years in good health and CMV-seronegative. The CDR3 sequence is CASSESERGLNEQYF. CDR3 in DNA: TGCGCCAGCAGTGAGTCGGAGAGGGGGCTCAACGAGCAGTACTTC.